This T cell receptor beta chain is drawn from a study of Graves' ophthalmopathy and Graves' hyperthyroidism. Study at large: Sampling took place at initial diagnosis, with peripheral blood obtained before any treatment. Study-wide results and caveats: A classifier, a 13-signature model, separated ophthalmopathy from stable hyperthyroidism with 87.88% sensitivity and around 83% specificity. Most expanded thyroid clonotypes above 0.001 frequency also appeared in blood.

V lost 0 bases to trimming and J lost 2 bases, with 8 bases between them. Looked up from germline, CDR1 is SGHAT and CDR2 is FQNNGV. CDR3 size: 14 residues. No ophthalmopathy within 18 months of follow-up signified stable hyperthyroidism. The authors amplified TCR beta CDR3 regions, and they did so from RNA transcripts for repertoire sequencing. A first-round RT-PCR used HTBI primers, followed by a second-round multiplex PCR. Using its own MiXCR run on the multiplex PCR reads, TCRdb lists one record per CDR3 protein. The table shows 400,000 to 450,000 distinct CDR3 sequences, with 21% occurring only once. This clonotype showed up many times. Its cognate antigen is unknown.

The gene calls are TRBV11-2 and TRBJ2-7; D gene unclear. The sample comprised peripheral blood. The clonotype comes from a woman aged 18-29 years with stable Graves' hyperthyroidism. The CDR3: CASSLDPITYEQYF. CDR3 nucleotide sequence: TGTGCCAGCAGCTTAGATCCCATAACCTACGAGCAGTACTTC.